This TCR beta chain is from a study of cytomegalovirus exposure and HLA in healthy donors. Method: immunoSEQ multiplex PCR; TCRdb's copy keeps in-frame clones and lacks some. The sample records approximately 150,000 clones, 75% to 95% being singletons. The CDR3 length is 16 residues. The V gene lost 0 bases and the J gene lost 2 bases, with 14 bases spanning the gap. CDR1 and CDR2 (germline): MNHNY, SVGAGI (reference sequence). Specimen: PBMCs. V and J are TRBV6-6 and TRBJ2-7; D remains ambiguous. The receptor's source is a woman under 30 in good health and CMV-seropositive. The CDR3 here is CASSYSSAGLPYEQYF. The CDR3 bases are TGTGCCAGCAGTTACTCGAGCGCCGGGTTACCCTACGAGCAGTACTTC.